The 6 T cell receptor beta chains given below trace back to one sample, sequenced in a study of breast tumors, draining lymph nodes, adjacent tissues. TCRdb itself ran the multiplex PCR reads through MiXCR, one entry per CDR3 protein. The sample consists of around 130,000 distinct CDR3 sequences, about 20% of them appearing once. Breast cancer patients provided tissue from their axillary draining lymph nodes. Sequenced material: axillary lymph node tissue. Receptors originate from a female donor with breast cancer. Some clones in this sample may be carry-over from other donors' samples.

A note on this clonotype: This clone may be a read error of a much larger clone one base away. Lacking the conserved final phenylalanine or tryptophan, this CDR3 likely reflects a read error. The chain links TRBV6-5 to TRBJ1-3; D call uncertain. The V end was cut by 6 bases, the J end by 0 bases, with 3 bases between. The CDR3 has 12 residues. CDR1 and CDR2 from the germline V gene are MNHEY and SVGAGI. CDR3 loop: CASRASGNTIYL. The CDR3 DNA is TGTGCCAGCAGGGCCTCTGGAAACACCATATATTTG.

This clonotype was seen a handful of times. The CDR3 DNA sequence: TGTGCCAGCAGACCGACTAATGAAAAACTGTTTTTT. Its protein is CASRPTNEKLFF. The chain is built from TRBV28 and TRBJ1-4; D is unclear. Germline loops: CDR1 MDHEN, CDR2 SYDVKM. The CDR3 loop spans 12 amino acids. Trimming cost V 6 bases and J 2 bases, with 4 bases left between them.

With regard to this clonotype: The junction differs from germline at one of its ends, possibly a read error. J is TRBJ2-5 and V is TRBV19, with 7 bases fitting TRBD1. The CDR3 consists of 15 residues. Per the germline V gene, CDR1 is LNHDA and CDR2 is SQIVND (reference sequence). CDR3: CAGSIEQGPQETQYF. CDR3 sequence (DNA): TGTGCCGGTAGTATAGAACAGGGGCCTCAAGAGACCCAGTACTTC.

Ten or more counts support this clonotype. The chain employs TRBV10-3 and TRBJ2-1; 11 bases fit TRBD2. Trimming removed 6 bases from V and 6 bases from J; junction bases left unmatched: 7. CDR1 and CDR2 from the germline V gene are ENHRY and SYGVKD. CDR3 size: 15 residues. As DNA, the CDR3 is TGTGCCATCAGCGATTCTAGCGGGAGGTTCAATGAGCAGTTCTTC. It encodes CAISDSSGRFNEQFF.

This clonotype appeared many times. The rearrangement joins TRBV2 to TRBJ2-3, with 10 bases identical to TRBD1. Trimming cost V 6 bases and J 5 bases; bases outside gene matches: 5. The CDR3 consists of 14 residues. Germline values: CDR1 SNHLY, CDR2 FYNNEI. The CDR3 region is CASRDRGIGDTQYF. The CDR3 DNA reads as TGTGCCAGCAGGGACAGGGGGATTGGAGATACGCAGTATTTT.

This clonotype came up many times. V and J are TRBV18 and TRBJ2-7; 11 nucleotides agree with TRBD2. The germline V gene has CDR1 KGHSH and CDR2 LQKENI. J lost 5 bases, V lost 3 bases, and 6 bases had no gene match. This CDR3 contains 15 residues. The CDR3 sequence: CASSPPSGRLNEQYF. The CDR3 nucleotides read TGTGCCAGCTCACCTCCTAGCGGGAGGTTAAACGAGCAGTACTTC.